A single sample is the source of the 10 T cell receptor beta chains below, sequenced in a study of T cell responses to AZD1222 COVID-19 vaccine. The table came from immunoSEQ multiplex PCR; TCRdb's copy has only in-frame clones and leaves some out. The sample has some 200,000 clones; approximately 92% are singletons. The starting material was peripheral blood, obtained on day 0 of AZD1222 vaccination. All receptors come from an adult in good health.

This clone appeared a single time. The V gene is TRBV5-4, the J gene TRBJ1-2; D remains ambiguous. Germline V gene lookup returns CDR1 SGHNT and CDR2 YYREEE (reference sequence). The CDR3 is made up of 14 amino acids. Trimming removed 6 bases from V and 4 bases from J, with 16 bases in between. CDR3: CASTPTMEAYGYTF. The CDR3 DNA reads as TGTGCCAGCACCCCAACGATGGAGGCCTATGGCTACACCTTC.

The V gene is TRBV27, the J gene TRBJ1-1; no reliable D call. V was clipped by 5 bases and J by 0 bases, with 13 bases between them. Germline values: CDR1 MNHEY, CDR2 SMNVEV (reference sequence). The CDR3 contains 15 residues. The CDR3 bases are TGTGCCAGCAGTCCAACGGGAAGCATGAACACTGAAGCTTTCTTT. As protein: CASSPTGSMNTEAFF.

The V and J genes are TRBV6-5 and TRBJ1-1; maybe TRBD1 (5 bases). The germline V gene encodes CDR1 MNHEY and CDR2 SVGAGI. The CDR3 is 13 residues long. Deletions cut 0 bases from V and 5 bases from J, with 7 bases between. The CDR3 nucleotides are TGTGCCAGCAGTTACTCCCCAGGGACTGAAGCTTTCTTT. It codes for CASSYSPGTEAFF.

The gene calls are TRBV19 and TRBJ1-5; no reliable D call. This CDR3 is built from 16 residues. Germline loops: CDR1 LNHDA, CDR2 SQIVND (reference sequence). The V end lost 8 bases, the J end lost 0 bases, and 17 bases lay between the germline ends. CDR3 sequence: CASQHQTPISNQPQHF. The CDR3 DNA sequence: TGTGCCAGTCAGCACCAGACACCTATTAGCAATCAGCCCCAGCATTTT. Full variable domain (remainder filled in from reference TRBV19 and TRBJ1-5): DGGITQSPKYLFRKEGQNVTLSCEQNLNHDAMYWYRQDPGQGLRLIYYSQIVNDFQKGDIAEGYSVSREKKESFPLTVTSAQKNPTAFYLCASQHQTPISNQPQHFGDGTRLSIL.

The chain couples TRBV28 to TRBJ1-2; D possibly corresponds to TRBD1 (5 bases). V lost 3 bases and J lost 9, with 20 bases in between. Per germline, CDR1 MDHEN and CDR2 SYDVKM. The CDR3 has 15 amino acids. CDR3 nucleotide sequence: TGTGCCAGCAGTTTGCCTCTCCGGGGCCGGGGGAGCTACACCTTC. It is translated as CASSLPLRGRGSYTF.

J is TRBJ1-1 and V is TRBV4-2; TRBD1 might be the D (5 bases). The germline V gene encodes CDR1 LGHNA and CDR2 YNFKEQ. The V gene lost 1 base and the J gene lost 13 bases, with 22 bases spanning the gap. CDR3 size: 15 residues. CDR3 region: CASSQGGTRVLQIFF. The CDR3 bases are TGTGCCAGCAGCCAAGGAGGGACCCGAGTTCTCCAGATTTTCTTT.

The J gene is TRBJ1-2, the V gene TRBV5-1; D gene ambiguous. Germline V lookup: CDR1 SGHRS, CDR2 YFSETQ. This CDR3 has 15 residues. V was clipped by 3 bases and J by 2 bases, with 14 bases between them. CDR3 DNA: TGCGCCAGCAGCTCAAGTCGGGCGCCGAACTATGGCTACACCTTC. Amino acid sequence: CASSSSRAPNYGYTF. Full variable domain (missing parts from reference TRBV5-1 and TRBJ1-2): KAGVTQTPRYLIKTRGQQVTLSCSPISGHRSVSWYQQTPGQGLQFLFEYFSETQRNKGNFPGRFSGRQFSNSRSEMNVSTLELGDSALYLCASSSSRAPNYGYTFGSGTRLTVV.

The chain combines TRBV28 with TRBJ1-1; D uncertain. Germline CDR1 MDHEN, CDR2 SYDVKM. Trimming stripped 0 bases from V and 7 bases from J, with 12 bases between. This CDR3 is 14 amino acids long. The CDR3 bases are TGTGCCAGCAGTTTATGGGCGAGGGAAAGTGAAGCTTTCTTT. It specifies CASSLWARESEAFF.

The chain combines TRBV7-2 with TRBJ1-2; D perhaps matches TRBD1 (6 bases). Trimming took off 5 bases at V and 6 bases at J, with 19 bases between the two ends. Germline-derived CDR1 and CDR2 are SGHTA and FQGNSA. CDR3 length equals 15 residues. The CDR3 loop reads CASSLPPAGANGYTF. CDR3 DNA sequence: TGTGCCAGCAGCCTCCCCCCCGCAGGGGCCAATGGCTACACCTTC.

The chain links TRBV11-2 to TRBJ2-1; 7 bases line up with TRBD1. Germline V CDR1 and CDR2: SGHAT, FQNNGV. This CDR3 comprises 14 residues. V lost 1 base and J lost 10; bases outside the gene matches: 7. CDR3 DNA: TGTGCCAGCAGCTTAGTACAGGACAGGCGCGAGCAGTTCTTC. It codes for CASSLVQDRREQFF.